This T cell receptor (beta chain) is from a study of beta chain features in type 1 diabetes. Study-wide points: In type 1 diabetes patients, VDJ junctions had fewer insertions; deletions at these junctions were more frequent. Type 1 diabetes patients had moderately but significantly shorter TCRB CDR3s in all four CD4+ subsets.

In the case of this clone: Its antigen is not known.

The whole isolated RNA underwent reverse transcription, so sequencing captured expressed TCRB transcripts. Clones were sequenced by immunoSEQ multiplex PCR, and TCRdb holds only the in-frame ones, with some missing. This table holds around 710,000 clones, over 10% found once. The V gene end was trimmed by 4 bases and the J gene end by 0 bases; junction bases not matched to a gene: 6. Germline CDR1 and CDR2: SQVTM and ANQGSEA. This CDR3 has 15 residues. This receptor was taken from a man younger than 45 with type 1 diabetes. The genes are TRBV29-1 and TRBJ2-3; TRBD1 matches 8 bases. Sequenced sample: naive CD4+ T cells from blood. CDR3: CSVGQGSSSTDTQYF. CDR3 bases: TGCAGCGTTGGACAGGGGTCGTCTAGCACAGATACGCAGTATTTT.